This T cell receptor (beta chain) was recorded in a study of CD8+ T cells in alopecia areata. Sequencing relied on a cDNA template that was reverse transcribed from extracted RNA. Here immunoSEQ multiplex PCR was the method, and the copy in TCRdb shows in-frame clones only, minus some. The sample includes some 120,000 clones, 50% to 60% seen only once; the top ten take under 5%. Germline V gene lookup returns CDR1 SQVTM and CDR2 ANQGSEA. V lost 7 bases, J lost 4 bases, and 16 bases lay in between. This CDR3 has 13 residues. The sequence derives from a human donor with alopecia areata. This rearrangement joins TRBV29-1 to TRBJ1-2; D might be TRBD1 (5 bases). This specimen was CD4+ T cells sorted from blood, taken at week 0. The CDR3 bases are TGCAGCGGCCAGCAGGGATCCGGCTATGGCTACACCTTC. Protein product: CSGQQGSGYGYTF.